The 6 T cell receptor beta chains in this list originate from one sample, sequenced in a study of CD8 T cells in ankylosing spondylitis. TCRdb recomputed calls from the 5' RACE reads with MiXCR, one row per CDR3 protein. The sample records about 130,000 distinct CDR3 sequences, 7% being singletons. Sequencing was performed on blood, either unsorted or a sorted T cell fraction (not recorded which). The receptors shown here come from a male donor with ankylosing spondylitis or in good health (not recorded which).

This clonotype was observed a handful of times. The CDR3 protein is CASSEPQGRYSYEQYF. In nucleotides, the CDR3 is TGTGCCAGCAGCGAACCACAGGGGAGATACTCCTACGAGCAGTACTTC. The chain is built from TRBV3-1 and TRBJ2-7, with 7 bases lining up with TRBD1. Germline assignment: CDR1 LGHDT and CDR2 YNNKEL (reference sequence). The CDR3 runs to 16 residues. With V trimmed by 5 bases and J by 0 bases, 10 bases remained unmatched.

This clonotype occurred many times. The chain couples TRBV4-3 to TRBJ2-3; D is unresolved. V shed 1 base and J shed 0 bases, with 8 bases lying between them. CDR1 is LGHNA, CDR2 YSLEER, per germline. This CDR3 has 15 residues. The CDR3 spells CASSQGGVSTDTQYF. In DNA, the CDR3 is TGCGCCAGCAGCCAAGGTGGAGTAAGCACAGATACGCAGTATTTT.

The chain joins TRBV5-1 to TRBJ2-5; D not resolved. Germline V gene sequence: CDR1 SGHRS, CDR2 YFSETQ. CDR3 size: 16 residues. Trimming shortened V by 0 bases and J by 2 bases, and 14 bases separated the two germline ends. The CDR3 sequence is CASSLVGLGNQETQYF. CDR3 bases: TGCGCCAGCAGCTTGGTAGGGCTGGGGAATCAAGAGACCCAGTACTTC. The full variable domain, with the rest looked up from reference TRBV5-1 and TRBJ2-5, is KAGVTQTPRYLIKTRGQQVTLSCSPISGHRSVSWYQQTPGQGLQFLFEYFSETQRNKGNFPGRFSGRQFSNSRSEMNVSTLELGDSALYLCASSLVGLGNQETQYFGPGTRLLVL.

This clonotype was seen at least ten times. The rearrangement uses TRBV27 and TRBJ2-7, with TRBD2 matching 10 bases. Germline assignment: CDR1 MNHEY and CDR2 SMNVEV (reference sequence). The CDR3 has 17 amino acids. Germline trimming cut 8 bases from V and 3 bases from J; bases unmatched to any gene: 16. The CDR3 bases are TGTGCCAGCCTCCCTGTACCTCCTAGCGGGGGAGACTACGAGCAGTACTTC. This translates into CASLPVPPSGGDYEQYF.

The chain carries TRBV20-1 and TRBJ2-5; 7 nucleotides line up with TRBD2. The CDR3 is made up of 14 amino acids. Germline trimming cut 4 bases from V and 4 bases from J; bases unmatched to any gene: 9. CDR1 and CDR2 from the germline V gene are DFQATT and SNEGSKA (reference sequence). The CDR3 loop is CSAKEGGPSETQYF. The CDR3 DNA is TGCAGTGCTAAAGAGGGAGGGCCATCAGAGACCCAGTACTTC.

In this sample, this clonotype turned up many times. The chain has TRBV5-1 and TRBJ1-1; TRBD1 aligns across 10 bases. V gave up 0 bases and J gave up 1 base; unmatched junction bases: 6. Per the germline V gene, CDR1 is SGHRS and CDR2 is YFSETQ. The CDR3 is 17 residues long. The CDR3 sequence: CASSLAGTGVRNTEAFF. Written as DNA, the CDR3 is TGCGCCAGCAGCTTGGCCGGGACAGGGGTTAGGAACACTGAAGCTTTCTTT.